The source of this T cell receptor beta chain is a study of OX40 agonist ivuxolimab in advanced cancers. Whole-study results and caveats: Normalized T-cell clonal expansion was also low in a subset of nonresponders.

Method: immunoSEQ multiplex PCR; TCRdb's copy keeps in-frame clones and lacks some. The data hold tens of thousands of clones, with around 82% observed a single time. As to this clone: The antigen remains undetermined.

The CDR3 runs 13 residues. The V gene lost 6 bases and the J gene lost 5 bases, with 13 bases spanning the gap. CDR1 and CDR2 from the germline V gene are KGHSH and LQKENI. Here the sequenced sample was CD4+ or CD8+ T cells sorted from blood, taken in a trial of the OX40 agonist ivuxolimab. The origin of this receptor is an adult with an advanced solid tumor such as melanoma, head and neck, liver or kidney cancer. This chain links TRBV18 with TRBJ1-1; the D gene is possibly TRBD1 (5 bases). The CDR3 nucleotides read TGTGCCAGCTCGCCGGGACTGGAAACTGAAGCTTTCTTT. Translating gives CASSPGLETEAFF.